Here is one TCR beta chain with its context. The data are from a study of blood T cell repertoires in COVID-19. Original processing methods: Estimation of nucleated cell counts was performed using reference gene primer amplification. Sequencing used immunoSEQ multiplex PCR; TCRdb keeps in-frame clones, though not all of them. That table supplies the V and J calls and clone size; D and trimming were determined from the DNA. The table has about 310,000 clones, roughly 89% seen once. The CDR3 has 14 amino acids. V lost 3 bases to trimming and J lost 1 base, with 10 bases between them. Germline CDR1 and CDR2: SGDLS and YYNGEE.

The receptor's source is a woman aged 30 to 39 who had recovered from COVID-19. The chain combines TRBV9 with TRBJ1-1; D ambiguous. Material: PBMCs or T cells enriched from blood (not recorded which). This CDR3 reads CASSGNPGNTEAFF. CDR3 DNA sequence: TGTGCCAGCAGCGGAAACCCGGGGAACACTGAAGCTTTCTTT.